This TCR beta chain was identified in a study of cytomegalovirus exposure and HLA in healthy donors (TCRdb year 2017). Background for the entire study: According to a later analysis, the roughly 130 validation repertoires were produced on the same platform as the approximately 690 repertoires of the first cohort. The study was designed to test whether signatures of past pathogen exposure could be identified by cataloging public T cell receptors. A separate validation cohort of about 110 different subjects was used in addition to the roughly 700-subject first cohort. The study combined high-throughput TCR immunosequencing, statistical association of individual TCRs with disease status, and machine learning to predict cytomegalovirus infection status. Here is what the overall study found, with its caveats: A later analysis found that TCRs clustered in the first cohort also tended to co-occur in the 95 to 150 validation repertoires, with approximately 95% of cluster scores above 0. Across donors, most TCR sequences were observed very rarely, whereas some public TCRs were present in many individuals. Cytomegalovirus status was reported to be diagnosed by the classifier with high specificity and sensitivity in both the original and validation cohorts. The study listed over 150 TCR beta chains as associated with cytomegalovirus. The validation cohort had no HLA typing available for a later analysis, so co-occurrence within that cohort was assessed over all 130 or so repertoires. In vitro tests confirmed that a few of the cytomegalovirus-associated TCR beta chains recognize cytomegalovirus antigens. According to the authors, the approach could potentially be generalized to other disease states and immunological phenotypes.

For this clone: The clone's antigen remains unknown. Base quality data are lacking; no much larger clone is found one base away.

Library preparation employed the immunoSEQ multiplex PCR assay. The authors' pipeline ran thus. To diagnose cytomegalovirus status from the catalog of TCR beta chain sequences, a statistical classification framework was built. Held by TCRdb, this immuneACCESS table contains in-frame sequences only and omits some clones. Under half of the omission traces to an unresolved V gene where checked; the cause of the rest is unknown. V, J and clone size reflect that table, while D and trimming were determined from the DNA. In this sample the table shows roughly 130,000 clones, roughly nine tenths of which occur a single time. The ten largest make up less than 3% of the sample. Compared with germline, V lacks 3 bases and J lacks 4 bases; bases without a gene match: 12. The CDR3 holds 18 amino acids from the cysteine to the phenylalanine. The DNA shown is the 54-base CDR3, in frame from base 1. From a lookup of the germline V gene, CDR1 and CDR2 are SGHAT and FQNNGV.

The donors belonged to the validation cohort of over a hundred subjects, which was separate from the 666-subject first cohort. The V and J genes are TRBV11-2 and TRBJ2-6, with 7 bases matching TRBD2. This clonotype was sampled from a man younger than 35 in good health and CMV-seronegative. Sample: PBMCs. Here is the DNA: TGTGCCAGCAGCTTCTGGGGGAGGGGATTTTCCGGGGCCAACGTCCTGACTTTC. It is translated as CASSFWGRGFSGANVLTF.